This T cell receptor (beta chain) was obtained from a study of T cell responses to AZD1222 COVID-19 vaccine. General observations from the study: Regions 160-218 and 743-854 held dominance among vaccine-associated CD4 TCRs, which spanned spike. Seropositive status at baseline applied to only five to seven AZD1222 recipients.

TCRdb keeps only in-frame clones here, not all; method: immunoSEQ multiplex PCR. The data show 100,000 to 150,000 clones, with roughly 90% seen just once and roughly 1.6% held by the top ten. Of note for this clone: Its antigen is currently unknown.

This CDR3 is 15 amino acids long. Trimming left V 0 bases short and J 0 bases short, with 5 bases between. Germline CDR1 is ENHRY and CDR2 is SYGVKD. This TCR was sampled from an adult in good health. This chain links TRBV10-3 with TRBJ1-4; maybe TRBD1 (5 bases). This material consisted of peripheral blood, taken on day 0 of AZD1222 vaccination. CDR3: CAISESGPTNEKLFF. CDR3 nucleotide sequence: TGTGCCATCAGTGAGTCGGGGCCAACTAATGAAAAACTGTTTTTT.